Shown below are 25 T cell receptor beta chains from a single sample sequenced in a study of T cells in narcolepsy. TCRdb's table, derived via immunoSEQ multiplex PCR, lists solely in-frame clones and lacks some. The sample consists of 26,000 or so clones, about 89% of them appearing once. The sample was CD45RA- memory CD4+ T cells from PBMCs. Receptor source: a human donor with narcolepsy.

The V and J genes are TRBV7-2 and TRBJ2-4; TRBD2 matches 9 bases. The CDR3 is 16 residues long. Germline lookup yields CDR1 SGHTA and CDR2 FQGNSA. V lost 5 bases, J lost 2 bases, and 7 bases stayed unmatched. CDR3 region: CASSPSSGGPKNIQYF. In DNA form, the CDR3 reads TGTGCCAGCAGCCCCTCGAGCGGGGGGCCCAAAAACATTCAGTACTTC.

In DNA, the CDR3 is TGTGCCAGCAGCCTGCCGGGAGAAAAACTGTTTTTT. It yields the protein CASSLPGEKLFF. The gene calls are TRBV5-4 and TRBJ1-4, with D unresolved. Germline CDR1 reads SGHNT; CDR2 reads YYREEE (reference sequence). With 4 bases removed from V and 8 bases from J, the gap between germline ends came to 9 bases. The CDR3 covers 12 residues.

This chain uses TRBV10-3 with TRBJ2-2; a weak D match, TRBD1 (6 bases). V lost 8 bases and J 3 bases, leaving 13 bases between the germline ends. This CDR3 is built from 14 residues. The germline CDR1 and CDR2 sequences are ENHRY and SYGVKD. The CDR3: CAISSAGDTGELFF. The CDR3, as DNA: TGTGCCATCTCTTCCGCAGGGGACACCGGGGAGCTGTTTTTT.

The V gene is TRBV5-1, the J gene TRBJ2-7; D is perhaps TRBD1 or TRBD2 (6 bases each). V was cut by 0 bases and J by 2 bases, with 12 bases left in between. This CDR3 has 15 residues. Germline V lookup: CDR1 SGHRS, CDR2 YFSETQ. The CDR3 loop is CASSLEEGGPYEQYV. CDR3 nucleotides: TGCGCCAGCAGCTTGGAGGAGGGGGGCCCCTACGAGCAGTACGTC.

This chain connects TRBV5-6 to TRBJ2-1; the D call may be TRBD1 or TRBD2 (5 bases each). The CDR3 is made up of 15 amino acids. The V and J ends lost 4 bases and 2 bases respectively, with 13 bases between them. Per germline, CDR1 SGHDT and CDR2 YYEEEE. CDR3 DNA sequence: TGTGCCAGCAGCCTGGGGGTGGGGCCCTACAATGAGCAGTTCTTC. This encodes CASSLGVGPYNEQFF. The full variable domain, its missing parts supplied by reference TRBV5-6 and TRBJ2-1, is DAGVTQSPTHLIKTRGQQVTLRCSPKSGHDTVSWYQQALGQGPQFIFQYYEEEERQRGNFPDRFSGHQFPNYSSELNVNALLLGDSALYLCASSLGVGPYNEQFFGPGTRLTVL.

The count of this clone is one. This chain connects TRBV6-5 to TRBJ1-5, with D possibly TRBD1 on 6 matching bases. The CDR3 has 15 residues. Germline V gene lookup returns CDR1 MNHEY and CDR2 SVGAGI. Trimming pared 6 bases from V and 0 bases from J, leaving 12 bases between. The CDR3 sequence: CASRWTDDSNQPQHF. The CDR3 region has the DNA TGTGCCAGCAGGTGGACAGATGATAGCAATCAGCCCCAGCATTTT.

V and J are TRBV10-3 and TRBJ1-4; possible D gene TRBD1, 6 bases. CDR1 is ENHRY, CDR2 SYGVKD, per germline. V was clipped by 7 bases and J by 3 bases, with 12 bases between them. The CDR3 runs to 14 residues. CDR3 region: CAIKEGHANEKLFF. The CDR3 region has the DNA TGTGCCATCAAGGAGGGACACGCTAATGAAAAACTGTTTTTT.

This clone is judged medium-sized. The V and J genes are TRBV28 and TRBJ1-2, with TRBD1 matching over 10 bases. The CDR3 is 15 amino acids. The junction had 4 bases not matched to a gene; V was cut back by 6 bases and J by 0 bases. CDR1 and CDR2 from the germline V gene are MDHEN and SYDVKM. The CDR3 nucleotides are TGTGCCAGCAGCCGTGGACAGGGGGCTAACTATGGCTACACCTTC. Translation: CASSRGQGANYGYTF.

CDR3 sequence reads: CASSREGTGSEKLFF. CDR3 sequence (DNA): TGTGCCAGCAGTCGCGAGGGGACAGGGAGTGAAAAACTGTTTTTT. The chain links TRBV7-6 to TRBJ1-4; 9 positions match TRBD1. The CDR3 loop spans 15 amino acids. Germline values: CDR1 SGHVS, CDR2 FNYEAQ. Unmatched junction bases numbered 9, after V lost 6 bases and J lost 7 bases.

This clone was detected only a few times. V is TRBV6-1 and J is TRBJ2-3, with TRBD2 matching 10 bases. The V and J ends lost 2 bases and 8 bases, in that order; junction bases with no gene match: 10. The CDR3 extends over 16 amino acids. The germline gives CDR1 MNHNS, CDR2 SASEGT. CDR3 coding DNA: TGTGCCAGCAGTGAAATAGCGGGGGGCACCAGACGTACGCAGTATTTT. Translation: CASSEIAGGTRRTQYF.

This clone turned up a few times. The chain joins TRBV19 to TRBJ2-2; D is undetermined. The V end lost 6 bases, the J end lost 2 bases, and 13 bases lay between the germline ends. Germline V gives CDR1 LNHDA, CDR2 SQIVND (reference sequence). This CDR3 spans 15 amino acids. The CDR3 DNA sequence: TGTGCCAGTAGGAACGCCCAACTTAACACCGGGGAGCTGTTTTTT. Translated, it gives CASRNAQLNTGELFF. The whole variable domain, remainder taken from reference TRBV19 and TRBJ2-2, is DGGITQSPKYLFRKEGQNVTLSCEQNLNHDAMYWYRQDPGQGLRLIYYSQIVNDFQKGDIAEGYSVSREKKESFPLTVTSAQKNPTAFYLCASRNAQLNTGELFFGEGSRLTVL.

The chain combines TRBV28 with TRBJ2-5; D is unclear. CDR3 length: 14 residues. From germline, CDR1 is MDHEN and CDR2 SYDVKM. Trimming stripped 8 bases from V and 1 base from J, with 14 bases between. CDR3 sequence reads: CASALGGTQETQYF. CDR3 nucleotides: TGTGCCAGCGCGTTGGGCGGTACCCAAGAGACCCAGTACTTC.

This chain connects TRBV7-6 to TRBJ2-5; 8 bases map to TRBD1. The CDR3 contains 15 residues. The V gene's germline CDR1 is SGHVS and CDR2 FNYEAQ. V trimming: 7 bases; J trimming: 2 bases; junction bases outside the gene matches: 9. The CDR3 nucleotides are TGTGCCAGCACTCGCCGACAGGGGTCTCAAGAGACCCAGTACTTC. This translates into CASTRRQGSQETQYF.

This clone was observed a single time. The chain joins TRBV6-5 to TRBJ1-2; D is uncertain. Germline V gives CDR1 MNHEY, CDR2 SVGAGI. The V end lost 5 bases, the J end lost 4 bases, and 14 bases lay between the germline ends. CDR3 length: 14 residues. CDR3 amino acids: CASSEDVRSYGYTF. The CDR3 DNA follows: TGTGCCAGCAGTGAAGACGTCAGGAGCTATGGCTACACCTTC.

The chain is built from TRBV11-3 and TRBJ2-1; D gene unclear. V was clipped by 2 bases and J by 6 bases, with 8 bases between them. The length of the CDR3 is 13 residues. Germline V lookup: CDR1 SGHNT, CDR2 YENEEA. The CDR3 DNA reads TGTGCCAGCAGCTTATTCCCAGGCAATGAGCAGTTCTTC. It translates to CASSLFPGNEQFF.

The chain links TRBV29-1 to TRBJ2-5; TRBD2 might be the D (6 bases). Germline V gives CDR1 SQVTM, CDR2 ANQGSEA. Trimming removed 7 bases at V and 4 bases at J, with 13 bases between. The length of the CDR3 is 12 residues. CDR3 in DNA: TGCAGCGCCTCTCGGGGAGGAGAGACCCAGTACTTC. Its translation is CSASRGGETQYF. Drawing the rest from reference TRBV29-1 and TRBJ2-5, the complete variable domain is SAVISQKPSRDICQRGTSLTIQCQVDSQVTMMFWYRQQPGQSLTLIATANQGSEATYESGFVIDKFPISRPNLTFSTLTVSNMSPEDSSIYLCSASRGGETQYFGPGTRLLVL.

The gene calls are TRBV5-1 and TRBJ1-3; no definite D call. Germline CDR1 is SGHRS and CDR2 is YFSETQ. CDR3 length: 14 amino acids. The V end lost 4 bases, the J end lost 0 bases, and 8 bases lay between the germline ends. CDR3 in DNA: TGCGCCAGCAGCAAGAGTAGCTCTGGAAACACCATATATTTT. Translated: CASSKSSSGNTIYF.

The chain combines TRBV6-1 with TRBJ2-7; a weak D match, TRBD1 (6 bases). Germline CDR1 MNHNS, CDR2 SASEGT. CDR3 length equals 15 residues. The germline V and J ends were trimmed by 0 bases and 4 bases, with 13 bases remaining between them. CDR3 nucleotide sequence: TGTGCCAGCAGTGAAGCCTGGCCAGGGGATTACGAGCAGTACGTC. It encodes CASSEAWPGDYEQYV.

The chain uses TRBV7-8 and TRBJ1-6; 7 bases fit TRBD1. V shed 4 bases, J shed 3 bases, and the junction held 6 bases outside the gene matches. Looked up from germline, CDR1 is SGHVS and CDR2 is FQNEAQ. This CDR3 spans 16 amino acids. The CDR3 DNA reads TGTGCCAGCAGCTCAGGGGGGTTAGTCTATAATTCACCCCTCCACTTT. It translates to CASSSGGLVYNSPLHF.

V gene TRBV5-4 combines with J gene TRBJ2-3, with TRBD1 identical over 8 bases. CDR1 SGHNT and CDR2 YYREEE come from the germline V gene (reference sequence). This CDR3 comprises 16 residues. Trimming cost V 1 base and J 9 bases; bases outside gene matches: 13. The CDR3 DNA follows: TGTGCCAGCAGCTTGAAGGGTAGGACAGGGCTGATAACGCAGTATTTT. Translating gives CASSLKGRTGLITQYF.

V and J are TRBV19 and TRBJ1-6; 8 positions agree with TRBD1. The V gene's germline CDR1 is LNHDA and CDR2 SQIVND (reference sequence). This CDR3 has 15 amino acids. Losses at the gene ends were 3 bases for V and 8 bases for J; bases not matched to a gene: 6. This CDR3 is CASSIWTGNDSPLHF. The CDR3 DNA is TGTGCCAGTAGTATCTGGACAGGGAACGATTCACCCCTCCACTTT.

The chain has TRBV18 and TRBJ2-3, with a possible D match to TRBD1 (6 bases). The germline CDR1 and CDR2 sequences are KGHSH and LQKENI. Deletions cut 3 bases from V and 4 bases from J, with 11 bases between. The CDR3 contains 14 residues. CDR3 in amino acids: CASSPGRGSDTQYF. The CDR3 DNA sequence: TGTGCCAGCTCACCGGGCAGGGGTTCAGATACGCAGTATTTT. Together with reference TRBV18 and TRBJ2-3, the CDR3 gives the full variable domain: NAGVMQNPRHLVRRRGQEARLRCSPMKGHSHVYWYRQLPEEGLKFMVYLQKENIIDESGMPKERFSAEFPKEGPSILRIQQVVRGDSAAYFCASSPGRGSDTQYFGPGTRLTVL.

V usage is TRBV7-7 and J usage is TRBJ2-1; 14 positions agree with TRBD2. Germline assignment: CDR1 SSHAT and CDR2 FNYEAQ (reference sequence). This CDR3 region has 14 residues. The V gene end was trimmed by 5 bases and the J gene end by 9 bases; junction bases not matched to a gene: 3. This CDR3 reads CASSTGLAGGEQFF. CDR3 DNA sequence: TGTGCCAGCAGCACCGGACTAGCGGGGGGTGAGCAGTTCTTC.

Only a few counts were recorded for this clone. This chain connects TRBV5-8 to TRBJ1-5; D may be TRBD1 (6 bases). V was cut by 0 bases and J by 2 bases, with 15 bases left in between. CDR3 length: 17 residues. From germline, CDR1 is SGHTS and CDR2 YDEGEE. CDR3 DNA: TGTGCCAGCAGCTTGGCGGGAACAGGGAGAGGCAATCAGCCCCAGCATTTT. Its protein is CASSLAGTGRGNQPQHF.

The rearrangement links TRBV6-5 to TRBJ2-1; D not resolved. Per the germline V gene, CDR1 is MNHEY and CDR2 is SVGAGI. V gave up 5 bases and J gave up 4 bases, with 12 bases separating them. The CDR3 totals 14 residues. CDR3 sequence (DNA): TGTGCCAGCAGTCAACGGTCAGGTTACAATGAGCAGTTCTTC. It codes for CASSQRSGYNEQFF.